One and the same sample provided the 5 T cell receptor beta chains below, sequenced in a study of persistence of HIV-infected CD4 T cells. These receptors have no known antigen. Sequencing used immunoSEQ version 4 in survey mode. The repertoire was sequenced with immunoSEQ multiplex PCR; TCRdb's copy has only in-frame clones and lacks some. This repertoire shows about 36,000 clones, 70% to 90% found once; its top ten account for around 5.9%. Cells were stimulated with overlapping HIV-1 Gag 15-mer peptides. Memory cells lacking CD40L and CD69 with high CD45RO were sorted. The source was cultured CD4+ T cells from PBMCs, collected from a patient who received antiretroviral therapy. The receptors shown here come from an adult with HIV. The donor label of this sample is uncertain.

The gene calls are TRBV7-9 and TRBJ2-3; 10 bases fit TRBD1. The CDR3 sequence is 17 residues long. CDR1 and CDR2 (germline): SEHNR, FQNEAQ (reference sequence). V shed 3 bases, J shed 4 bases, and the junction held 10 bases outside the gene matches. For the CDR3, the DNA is TGTGCCAGCAGCTTCTCTGACAGGGGGCGGATTTCAGATACGCAGTATTTT. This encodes CASSFSDRGRISDTQYF.

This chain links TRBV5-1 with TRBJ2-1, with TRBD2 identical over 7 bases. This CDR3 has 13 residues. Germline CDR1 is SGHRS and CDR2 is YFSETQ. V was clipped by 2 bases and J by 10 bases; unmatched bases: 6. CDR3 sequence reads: CASSFAGVNEQFF. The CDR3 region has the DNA TGCGCCAGCAGCTTTGCGGGGGTGAACGAGCAGTTCTTC.

CDR3 protein: CASSLSWGGVYEQYF. The CDR3 DNA follows: TGTGCCAGCAGTTTATCGTGGGGGGGCGTCTACGAGCAGTACTTC. V is TRBV27 and J is TRBJ2-7; D might be TRBD2 (7 bases). The CDR3 consists of 15 residues. Germline values: CDR1 MNHEY, CDR2 SMNVEV (reference sequence). V lost 0 bases to trimming and J lost 3 bases, with 12 bases between them.

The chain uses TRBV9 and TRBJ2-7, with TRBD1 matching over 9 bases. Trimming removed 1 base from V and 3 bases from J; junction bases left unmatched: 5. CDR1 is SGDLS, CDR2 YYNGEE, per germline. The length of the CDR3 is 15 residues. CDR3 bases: TGTGCCAGCAGCGTAACCGGGACAGGGATCTACGAGCAGTACTTC. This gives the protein CASSVTGTGIYEQYF.

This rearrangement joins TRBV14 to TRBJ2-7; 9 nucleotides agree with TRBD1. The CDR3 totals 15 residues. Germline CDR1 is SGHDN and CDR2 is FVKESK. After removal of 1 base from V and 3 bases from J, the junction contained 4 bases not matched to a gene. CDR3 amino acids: CASSQAMGQGYEQYF. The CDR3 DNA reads TGTGCCAGCAGCCAAGCAATGGGACAGGGCTACGAGCAGTACTTC.